In its sample, the clone carrying this TCR beta chain was seen a few times. Its antigen is undetermined. The protocol was immunoSEQ multiplex PCR, while the TCRdb copy is restricted to in-frame clones and leaves out a portion. Here the sample spans 80,000 to 100,000 clones, 92% being singletons. This sample is drawn from a study of OX40 agonist ivuxolimab in advanced cancers. Study summary: Of mixed ages from about 23 to 79 and averaging about 56 years, the group was roughly 83% male. The study, taken as a whole, reports: The CD4+ and CD8+ T cells in the blood had expanded clonally by week 6 at 0.1 to 3.0 mg/kg.

The CDR3 sequence is 15 residues long. V gave up 5 bases and J gave up 10 bases; unmatched junction bases: 10. Germline CDR1 is MNHEY and CDR2 is SVGAGI. V gene TRBV6-5 combines with J gene TRBJ2-1; 11 bases are shared with TRBD2. The starting material was CD4+ or CD8+ T cells sorted from blood, obtained in a trial of the OX40 agonist ivuxolimab. The receptor was derived from an adult with an advanced solid tumor such as melanoma, head and neck, liver or kidney cancer. The CDR3 loop reads CASSRGTSGGEEQFF. Here the CDR3 DNA reads TGTGCCAGCAGTCGGGGGACTAGCGGTGGTGAAGAGCAGTTCTTC.